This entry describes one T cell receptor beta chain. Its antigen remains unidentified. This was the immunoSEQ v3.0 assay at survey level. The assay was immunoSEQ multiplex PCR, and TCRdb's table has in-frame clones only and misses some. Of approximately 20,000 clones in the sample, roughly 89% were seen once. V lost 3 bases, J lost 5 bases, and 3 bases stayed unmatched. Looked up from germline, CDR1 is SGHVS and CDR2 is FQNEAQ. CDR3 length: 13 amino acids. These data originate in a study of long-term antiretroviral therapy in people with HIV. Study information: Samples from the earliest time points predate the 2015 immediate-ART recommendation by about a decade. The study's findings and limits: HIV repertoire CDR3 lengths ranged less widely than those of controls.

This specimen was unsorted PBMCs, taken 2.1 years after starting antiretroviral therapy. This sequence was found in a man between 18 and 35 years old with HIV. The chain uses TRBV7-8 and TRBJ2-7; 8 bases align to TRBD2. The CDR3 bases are TGTGCCAGCAGCTTCGGGACTAGTGACGAGCAGTACTTC. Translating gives CASSFGTSDEQYF.